Listed below are T cell receptor beta chains from one sample, sequenced in a study of blood T cell repertoires in COVID-19. Produced via immunoSEQ multiplex PCR; TCRdb's table is partial and in-frame only. The sample has about 90,000 clones, roughly 77% seen once. Sequencing used peripheral blood. These receptors all stem from a human donor in a cohort sampled during active COVID-19. CDR3s include the opening cysteine and the closing phenylalanine or tryptophan. A D gene is named only where the DNA matches it firmly. Not every row has a clone size; where given, it reads once, few, many or a size class.

D	V	J	size	CDR3	DNA
TRBD1	TRBV30	TRBJ1-5	NA	CAWGGTGDRPQHF	TGTGCCTGGGGAGGGACAGGGGATCGGCCCCAGCATTTT
TRBD1	TRBV5-1	TRBJ1-1	NA	CASSLTGENTEAFF	TGCGCCAGCAGCTTAACAGGGGAGAACACTGAAGCTTTCTTT
TRBD1	TRBV18	TRBJ2-1	NA	CASSRQGQGAFDEQFF	TGTGCCAGCTCACGACAGGGACAGGGGGCGTTCGATGAGCAGTTCTTC
NA	TRBV11-2	TRBJ2-7	NA	CASSRNFGILNYEQYF	TGTGCCAGCAGCCGAAACTTCGGGATTTTGAACTACGAGCAGTACTTC
NA	TRBV7-2	TRBJ2-1	NA	CASSLRWTDNEQFF	TGTGCCAGCAGCTTAAGGTGGACAGACAATGAGCAGTTCTTC
NA	TRBV6-2/TRBV6-3	TRBJ2-7	few	CASSYSFPGVYEQYF	TGTGCCAGCAGTTACTCGTTCCCCGGAGTGTACGAGCAGTACTTC
TRBD1	TRBV10-3	TRBJ2-2	NA	CAISDRDRINTGELFF	TGTGCCATCAGTGACAGGGACAGGATCAACACCGGGGAGCTGTTTTTT
NA	TRBV11-2	TRBJ2-3	NA	CASSLAWTTSTDTQYF	TGTGCCAGCAGCTTAGCGTGGACAACTAGCACAGATACGCAGTATTTT
NA	TRBV7-8	TRBJ1-5	NA	CASSLGTFADQPQHF	TGTGCCAGCAGCTTAGGGACATTCGCCGATCAGCCCCAGCATTTT
NA	TRBV5-5	TRBJ1-2	NA	CASSFQGYGYTF	TGTGCCAGCAGCTTCCAGGGGTATGGCTACACCTTC
TRBD1	TRBV11-1	TRBJ2-1	NA	CASSSRDRAWNEQFF	TGTGCCAGCAGCTCCCGGGACAGGGCATGGAATGAGCAGTTCTTC
NA	TRBV18	TRBJ2-5	NA	CASSPLEGRETQYF	TGTGCCAGCTCACCCCTAGAGGGGAGGGAGACCCAGTACTTC
NA	TRBV19	TRBJ1-1	many	CASSITGNTEAFF	TGTGCCAGTAGTATAACAGGGAACACTGAAGCTTTCTTT
NA	TRBV24-1	TRBJ1-1	NA	CATSDLVLARTGWTEAFF	TGTGCCACCAGTGATTTGGTACTTGCGCGAACAGGGTGGACTGAAGCTTTCTTT
NA	TRBV30	TRBJ1-5	NA	CAWSRGNNQPQHF	TGTGCCTGGAGTCGGGGGAACAATCAGCCCCAGCATTTT
TRBD1	TRBV4-1	TRBJ1-1	NA	CASSSDRGHRMNTEAFF	TGCGCCAGCAGCTCAGACAGGGGGCATCGGATGAACACTGAAGCTTTCTTT
NA	TRBV7-3	TRBJ2-2	once	CASSFAGAGTGELFF	TGTGCCAGCAGCTTCGCGGGGGCGGGCACCGGGGAGCTGTTTTTT
TRBD2	TRBV6-5	TRBJ2-7	NA	CASSYIQLAGYYEQYF	TGTGCCAGCAGTTACATCCAACTAGCGGGGTACTACGAGCAGTACTTC
NA	TRBV19	TRBJ2-7	NA	CASSPDRREQYF	TGTGCCAGTAGTCCAGACAGGAGGGAGCAGTACTTC
NA	TRBV6-5	TRBJ2-5	NA	CASSYSTGRRGQTQYF	TGTGCCAGCAGTTACTCGACAGGTCGTAGGGGACAGACCCAGTACTTC
TRBD1	TRBV5-1	TRBJ1-6	few	CASSWNWGQGNSPLHF	TGCGCCAGCAGCTGGAATTGGGGACAGGGGAATTCACCCCTCCACTTT
TRBD1	TRBV14	TRBJ1-6	NA	CASSQRQGVGNSPLHF	TGTGCCAGCAGCCAGAGACAGGGGGTTGGTAATTCACCCCTCCACTTT
NA	TRBV9	TRBJ1-3	NA	CASSGRIGLGGNSGNTIYF	TGTGCCAGCAGCGGTCGCATCGGGCTGGGGGGGAACTCTGGAAACACCATATATTTT
TRBD1	TRBV6-4	TRBJ1-1	few	CASSDGQGQEIAEAFF	TGTGCCAGCAGTGACGGACAGGGCCAGGAGATAGCTGAAGCTTTCTTT
NA	TRBV6-5	TRBJ2-4	NA	CASSPEGILGGIQYF	TGTGCCAGCAGCCCCGAGGGCATATTGGGGGGCATTCAGTACTTC
NA	TRBV24-1	TRBJ2-4	NA	CATGLIQYF	TGTGCCACAGGACTTATTCAGTACTTC
NA	TRBV6-5	TRBJ2-7	NA	CASSYSRQHEQYF	TGTGCCAGCAGTTACTCGAGGCAACACGAGCAGTACTTC
NA	TRBV6-5	TRBJ1-2	once	CASSPSSYGYTF	TGTGCCAGCAGTCCGAGTTCCTATGGCTACACCTTC
NA	TRBV28	TRBJ1-5	once	CAIQIRDNAYHF	TGTGCCATCCAAATCCGGGACAATGCGTATCATTTT
TRBD1	TRBV7-6	TRBJ2-1	NA	CASSLVGGQGIMNEQFF	TGTGCCAGCAGCTTAGTTGGCGGACAGGGGATCATGAATGAGCAGTTCTTC
NA	TRBV6-2/TRBV6-3	TRBJ1-2	NA	CASSLLAGYGYTF	TGTGCCAGCAGTCTTCTCGCGGGCTATGGCTACACCTTC
TRBD1	TRBV5-4	TRBJ2-3	NA	CASSGPDRVADTQYF	TGTGCCAGCAGCGGACCGGACAGGGTAGCAGATACGCAGTATTTT
NA	TRBV5-5	TRBJ2-7	NA	CASSLEPGFEQYF	TGTGCCAGCAGCTTGGAGCCCGGGTTCGAGCAGTACTTC
NA	TRBV5-5	TRBJ1-5	NA	CASSLEILQGQPQHF	TGTGCCAGCAGCTTGGAAATTCTACAGGGTCAGCCCCAGCATTTT
TRBD1	TRBV5-4	TRBJ1-2	NA	CASSLTGVGGYTF	TGTGCCAGCAGCTTGACAGGGGTTGGAGGCTACACCTTC
NA	TRBV4-1	TRBJ1-2	NA	CASSPAPTPQDYGYTF	TGCGCCAGCAGCCCTGCACCGACACCGCAGGACTATGGCTACACCTTC
TRBD1	TRBV6-6	TRBJ1-2	NA	CASAKTGASDYTF	TGTGCCAGCGCCAAGACAGGGGCCTCTGACTACACCTTC
NA	TRBV20-1	TRBJ2-3	NA	CSASAGSNTDTQYF	TGCAGTGCAAGTGCCGGGTCGAACACAGATACGCAGTATTTT
NA	TRBV6-5	TRBJ1-1	few	CASTRTGLPEAFF	TGTGCCAGTACCCGGACGGGGTTGCCTGAAGCTTTCTTT
NA	TRBV10-1	TRBJ1-1	few	CASSVFSDRAGYTEAFF	TGCGCCAGCAGTGTCTTTTCCGACAGAGCGGGTTACACTGAAGCTTTCTTT
NA	TRBV24-1	TRBJ2-7	few	CATSPGGAKTYEQYF	TGTGCCACCAGTCCCGGAGGGGCGAAAACCTACGAGCAGTACTTC
TRBD1	TRBV19	TRBJ2-3	NA	CASKTGGTDTQYF	TGTGCCAGTAAAACAGGGGGCACAGATACGCAGTATTTT
NA	TRBV7-2	TRBJ2-7	NA	CASSLGRGAYEQYF	TGTGCCAGCAGCTTAGGCAGGGGCGCCTACGAGCAGTACTTC
TRBD1	TRBV7-3	TRBJ1-2	NA	CASSSHRTGNYGYTF	TGTGCCAGCAGCTCACATCGGACAGGGAACTATGGCTACACCTTC
TRBD1	TRBV5-6	TRBJ1-6	NA	CASSRTGVAAPLHF	TGTGCCAGCAGCCGGACAGGTGTCGCGGCACCCCTCCACTTT
NA	TRBV6-2/TRBV6-3	TRBJ1-2	NA	CASIPAPYYGYTF	TGTGCCAGCATCCCCGCGCCCTACTATGGCTACACCTTC
TRBD1	TRBV27	TRBJ2-7	few	CASKDRAYEQYF	TGTGCCAGCAAAGACAGGGCCTACGAGCAGTACTTC
NA	TRBV20-1	TRBJ2-5	NA	CSASSGAQETQYF	TGCAGTGCTAGTTCGGGTGCTCAAGAGACCCAGTACTTC
NA	TRBV6-2/TRBV6-3	TRBJ2-5	NA	CASSPRGGGGWETQYF	TGTGCCAGCAGTCCCCGCGGTGGGGGGGGCTGGGAGACCCAGTACTTC
NA	TRBV2	TRBJ2-1	NA	CASSVTGFDEQFF	TGTGCCAGCAGTGTAACGGGGTTCGATGAGCAGTTCTTC
NA	TRBV5-6	TRBJ1-2	NA	CASSLRGAYGYTF	TGTGCCAGCAGCTTGCGGGGAGCCTATGGCTACACCTTC
NA	TRBV6-5	TRBJ2-3	NA	CASLAVAGDTQYF	TGTGCCAGCTTAGCGGTGGCAGGAGATACGCAGTATTTT